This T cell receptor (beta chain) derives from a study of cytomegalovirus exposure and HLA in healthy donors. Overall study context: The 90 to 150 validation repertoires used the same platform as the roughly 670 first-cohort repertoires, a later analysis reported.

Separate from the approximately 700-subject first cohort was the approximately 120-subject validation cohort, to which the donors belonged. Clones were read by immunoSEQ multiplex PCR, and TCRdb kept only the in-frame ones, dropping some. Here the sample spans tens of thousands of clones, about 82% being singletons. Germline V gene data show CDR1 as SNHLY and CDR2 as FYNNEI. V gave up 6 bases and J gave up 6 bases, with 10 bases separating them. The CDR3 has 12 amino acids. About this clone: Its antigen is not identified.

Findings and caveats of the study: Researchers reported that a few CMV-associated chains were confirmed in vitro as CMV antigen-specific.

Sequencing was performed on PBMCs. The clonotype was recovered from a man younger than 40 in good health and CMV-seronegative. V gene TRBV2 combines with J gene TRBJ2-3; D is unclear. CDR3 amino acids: CASRLEIDTQYF. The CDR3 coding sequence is TGTGCCAGCAGATTAGAAATTGATACGCAGTATTTT. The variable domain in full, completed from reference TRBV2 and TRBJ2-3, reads EPEVTQTPSHQVTQMGQEVILRCVPISNHLYFYWYRQILGQKVEFLVSFYNNEISEKSEIFDDQFSVERPDGSNFTLKIRSTKLEDSAMYFCASRLEIDTQYFGPGTRLTVL.